This T cell receptor (beta chain) was observed in a study of OX40 agonist ivuxolimab in advanced cancers. On the study more broadly: Patients were given ivuxolimab, an antibody that agonizes OX40 (CD134). Participants could have had prior anti-PD-1, anti-PD-L1 or anti-CTLA-4 therapy, and roughly 39% had some.

TCRdb's table, derived via immunoSEQ multiplex PCR, lists solely in-frame clones and lacks some. The table has approximately 19,000 clones, 78% seen once. Comments on this clone: Its antigen is unknown.

Study-wide points: Partial responders at 0.1-3.0 mg/kg showed near-lowest clonal expansion.

CDR3 length equals 15 residues. V lost 0 bases to trimming and J lost 0 bases, with 9 bases between them. Germline lookup yields CDR1 SGHRS and CDR2 YFSETQ. The chain employs TRBV5-1 and TRBJ1-1; D possibly corresponds to TRBD1 (5 bases). This specimen was CD4+ or CD8+ T cells sorted from blood, taken in a trial of the OX40 agonist ivuxolimab. This sequence originates from an adult with an advanced solid tumor such as melanoma, head and neck, liver or kidney cancer. For the CDR3, the DNA is TGCGCCAGCAGCTTGGTGGGGGGAATGAACACTGAAGCTTTCTTT. Translating it yields CASSLVGGMNTEAFF.